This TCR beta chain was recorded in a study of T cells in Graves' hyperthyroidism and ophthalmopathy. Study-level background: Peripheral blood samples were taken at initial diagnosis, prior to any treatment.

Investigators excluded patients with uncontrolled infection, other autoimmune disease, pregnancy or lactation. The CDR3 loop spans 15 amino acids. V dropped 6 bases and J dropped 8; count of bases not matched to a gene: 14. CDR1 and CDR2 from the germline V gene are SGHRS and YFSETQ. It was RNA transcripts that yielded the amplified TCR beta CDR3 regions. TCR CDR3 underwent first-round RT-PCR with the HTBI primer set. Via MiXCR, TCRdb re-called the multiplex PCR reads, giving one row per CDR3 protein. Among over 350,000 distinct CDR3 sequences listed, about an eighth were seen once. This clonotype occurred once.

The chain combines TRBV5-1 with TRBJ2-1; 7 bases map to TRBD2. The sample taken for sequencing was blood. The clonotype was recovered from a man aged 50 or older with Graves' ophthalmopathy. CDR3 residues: CASKIMGGSGDEQFF. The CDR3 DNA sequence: TGCGCCAGCAAAATAATGGGCGGGAGTGGCGATGAGCAGTTCTTC.